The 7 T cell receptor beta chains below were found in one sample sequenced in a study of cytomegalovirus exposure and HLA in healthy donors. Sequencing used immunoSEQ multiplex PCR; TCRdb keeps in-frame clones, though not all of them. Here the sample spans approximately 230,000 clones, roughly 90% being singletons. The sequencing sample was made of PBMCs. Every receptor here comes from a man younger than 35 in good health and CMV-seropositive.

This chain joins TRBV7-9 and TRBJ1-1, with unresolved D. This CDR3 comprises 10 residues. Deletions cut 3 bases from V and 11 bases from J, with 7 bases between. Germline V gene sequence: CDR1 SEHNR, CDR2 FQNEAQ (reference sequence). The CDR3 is CASSFPGAFF. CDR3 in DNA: TGTGCCAGCAGCTTCCCCGGCGCTTTCTTT.

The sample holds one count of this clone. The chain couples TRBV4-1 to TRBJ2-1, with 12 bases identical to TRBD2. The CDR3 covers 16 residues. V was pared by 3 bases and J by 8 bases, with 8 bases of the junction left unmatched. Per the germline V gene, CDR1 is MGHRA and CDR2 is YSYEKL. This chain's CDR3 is CASSHQLAGGSYEQFF. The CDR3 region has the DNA TGCGCCAGCAGCCACCAACTAGCGGGAGGTAGCTATGAGCAGTTCTTC.

The chain's CDR3 is CASSQGQAVRGYTF. The CDR3 region has the DNA TGTGCCAGCAGCCAAGGACAGGCGGTTCGGGGCTACACCTTC. The V call is TRBV5-6, the J call TRBJ1-2; 7 positions match TRBD1. CDR1 SGHDT and CDR2 YYEEEE come from the germline V gene. V shed 4 bases and J 8 bases; nucleotides not matched to a gene: 11. The CDR3 is made up of 14 amino acids.

CDR3 sequence: CASSSQNGEGYTF. CDR3 nucleotide sequence: TGTGCCAGCAGTTCCCAGAACGGGGAGGGCTACACCTTC. This chain uses TRBV6-1 with TRBJ1-2; the D is unclear. The CDR3 totals 13 residues. Germline lookup yields CDR1 MNHNS and CDR2 SASEGT. Trimming cost V 5 bases and J 8 bases, with 15 bases left between them.

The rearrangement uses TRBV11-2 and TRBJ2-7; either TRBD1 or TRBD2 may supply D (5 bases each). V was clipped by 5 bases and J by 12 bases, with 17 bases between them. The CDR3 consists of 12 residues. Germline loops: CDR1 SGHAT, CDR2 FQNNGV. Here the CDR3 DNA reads TGTGCCAGCAGCCTGGGACCCAGAGAGGCGTACTTC. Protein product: CASSLGPREAYF.

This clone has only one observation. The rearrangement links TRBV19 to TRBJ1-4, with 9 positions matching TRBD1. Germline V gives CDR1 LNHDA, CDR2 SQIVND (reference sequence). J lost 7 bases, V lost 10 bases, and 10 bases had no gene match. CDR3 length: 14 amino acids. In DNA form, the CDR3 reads TGTGCCACAACATCGGGACAGGGAAGTGAAAAACTGTTTTTT. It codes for CATTSGQGSEKLFF.

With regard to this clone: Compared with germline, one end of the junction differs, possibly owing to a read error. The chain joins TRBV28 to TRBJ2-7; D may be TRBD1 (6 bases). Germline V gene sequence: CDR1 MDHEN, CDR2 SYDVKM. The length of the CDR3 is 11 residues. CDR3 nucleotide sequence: TGTGCCAGCAGTACTCCGGGACAAAGCTCCTTC. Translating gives CASSTPGQSSF.